What follows are 16 T cell receptor beta chains derived from one specimen sequenced in a study of T-cell memory formation after mild COVID-19. MiXCR, applied by TCRdb to the 5' RACE reads, yields one record per CDR3 protein. The profile shows about 57,000 distinct CDR3 sequences, 9% to 15% of them singletons. The sample taken for sequencing was PBMCs or a T cell subset sorted from them (not recorded which). The receptors here all came from a young man who had mild COVID-19 (a few samples of this study predate the infection). Cell type and time point are not known.

This clonotype was recorded many times. The V and J genes are TRBV5-1 and TRBJ2-2, with D uncertain. The V and J ends lost 4 bases and 4 bases respectively, with 17 bases between them. This CDR3 spans 16 amino acids. Germline-derived CDR1 and CDR2 are SGHRS and YFSETQ. CDR3 region: CASSVRGSVATGELFF. CDR3 sequence (DNA): TGCGCCAGCAGCGTCAGAGGCTCCGTCGCCACCGGGGAGCTGTTTTTT. The complete variable domain, with remaining parts taken from reference TRBV5-1 and TRBJ2-2, reads KAGVTQTPRYLIKTRGQQVTLSCSPISGHRSVSWYQQTPGQGLQFLFEYFSETQRNKGNFPGRFSGRQFSNSRSEMNVSTLELGDSALYLCASSVRGSVATGELFFGEGSRLTVL.

This clonotype was counted many times. This sequence joins TRBV9 and TRBJ2-2, with 9 positions matching TRBD2. The J segment lost 4 bases and the V segment lost 4 bases, leaving 8 bases of the junction unmatched. This CDR3 comprises 16 residues. Germline V CDR1 and CDR2: SGDLS, YYNGEE. CDR3 region: CASSNSAGGFTGELFF. CDR3 DNA: TGTGCCAGCAGCAATTCAGCGGGGGGTTTCACCGGGGAGCTGTTTTTT.

This clonotype turned up a few times. The gene calls are TRBV7-2 and TRBJ1-3; 7 bases align to TRBD1. CDR3 length equals 16 residues. CDR1 and CDR2 (germline): SGHTA, FQGNSA. After removal of 5 bases from V and 2 bases from J, the junction contained 9 bases not matched to a gene. CDR3 sequence (DNA): TGTGCCAGCAGCCGATCGCCCGGGACAGCTGGAAACACCATATATTTT. Translating it yields CASSRSPGTAGNTIYF.

In this sample, this clonotype turned up many times. The rearrangement joins TRBV20-1 to TRBJ2-4; 7 positions agree with TRBD1. The CDR3 contains 15 residues. Per germline, CDR1 DFQATT and CDR2 SNEGSKA (reference sequence). The CDR3 loop reads CSYLRQGSSKNIQYF. The CDR3 nucleotides are TGCAGCTACCTGAGACAGGGCTCGTCCAAAAACATTCAGTACTTC.

The chain is built from TRBV20-1 and TRBJ2-1; D gene unclear. The germline V gene has CDR1 DFQATT and CDR2 SNEGSKA (reference sequence). The CDR3 has 10 residues. V shed 4 bases and J shed 6 bases, with 4 bases lying between them. In DNA, the CDR3 is TGCAGTGCTAAGGGCAATGAGCAGTTCTTC. It yields the protein CSAKGNEQFF.

The rearrangement joins TRBV5-1 to TRBJ2-5; TRBD1 agrees at 8 bases. The germline gives CDR1 SGHRS, CDR2 YFSETQ. J was trimmed by 4 bases and V by 2 bases; bases with no gene match: 10. The CDR3 length is 16 residues. CDR3 amino acids: CASSLRTGNMGETQYF. CDR3 sequence (DNA): TGCGCCAGCAGCTTAAGGACAGGGAATATGGGAGAGACCCAGTACTTC.

The rearrangement joins TRBV20-1 to TRBJ2-7; D may be TRBD1 (5 bases). The V gene's germline CDR1 is DFQATT and CDR2 SNEGSKA (reference sequence). V lost 4 bases and J lost 2, with 15 bases in between. The CDR3 has 14 residues. In DNA form, the CDR3 reads TGCAGTGCTACCTCTGGGGCCCCCGCCTACGAGCAGTACTTC. The encoded protein is CSATSGAPAYEQYF.

The chain has TRBV5-1 and TRBJ2-6; D uncertain. The CDR3 runs 15 residues. The V gene's germline CDR1 is SGHRS and CDR2 YFSETQ. Trimming left V 7 bases short and J 1 base short, with 12 bases between. The CDR3 here is CASGQLVSGANVLTF. The CDR3 nucleotides read TGCGCCAGCGGCCAGCTGGTTTCTGGGGCCAACGTCCTGACTTTC.

The chain carries TRBV7-9 and TRBJ2-3; TRBD2 matches 10 bases. With V trimmed by 9 bases and J by 1 base, 1 base remained unmatched. CDR1 SEHNR and CDR2 FQNEAQ come from the germline V gene (reference sequence). The CDR3 extends over 13 amino acids. For the CDR3, the DNA is TGTGCCAGGGGGACTAGCGGCACAGATACGCAGTATTTT. It is translated as CARGTSGTDTQYF.

This clonotype was picked up many times. The chain uses TRBV7-2 and TRBJ1-5; D call uncertain. Per germline, CDR1 SGHTA and CDR2 FQGNSA. This CDR3 has 13 residues. V was clipped by 4 bases and J by 3 bases, with 7 bases between them. The CDR3 loop is CASSSDYNQPQHF. The CDR3 DNA follows: TGTGCCAGCAGCTCGGACTACAATCAGCCCCAGCATTTT.

This clonotype was observed at least ten times. The rearrangement joins TRBV9 to TRBJ2-3; 11 positions agree with TRBD2. Germline CDR1 and CDR2: SGDLS and YYNGEE. V lost 4 bases and J lost 2; bases outside the gene matches: 6. The CDR3 is 16 residues long. The CDR3 coding sequence is TGTGCCAGCAGCAAACGACTAGCGGGACCCACAGATACGCAGTATTTT. Amino acids: CASSKRLAGPTDTQYF.

This clonotype was observed a handful of times. The chain has TRBV10-3 and TRBJ2-5, with 7 bases lining up with TRBD2. The CDR3 is made up of 15 amino acids. Germline V gene lookup returns CDR1 ENHRY and CDR2 SYGVKD. With V trimmed by 0 bases and J by 5 bases, 6 bases remained unmatched. Here the CDR3 DNA reads TGTGCCATCAGTGAGTCGACAAGGGGAGGGGAGACCCAGTACTTC. Translation: CAISESTRGGETQYF.

This clonotype has a count of ten or more. V gene TRBV5-1 combines with J gene TRBJ2-5; 7 bases are a match to TRBD1. The CDR3 consists of 15 residues. The V gene end was trimmed by 1 base and the J gene end by 0 bases; junction bases not matched to a gene: 3. The germline V gene has CDR1 SGHRS and CDR2 YFSETQ. The chain's CDR3 is CASSLLGTDQETQYF. The CDR3 nucleotides are TGCGCCAGCAGCTTGCTAGGGACAGACCAAGAGACCCAGTACTTC.

The chain is built from TRBV6-6 and TRBJ2-1; 9 bases agree with TRBD2. Germline V gives CDR1 MNHNY, CDR2 SVGAGI (reference sequence). The CDR3 has 16 residues. After removal of 0 bases from V and 4 bases from J, the junction contained 4 bases not matched to a gene. The CDR3 spells CASSYSGLAPYNEQFF. DNA for the CDR3: TGTGCCAGCAGTTACTCTGGACTAGCGCCGTACAATGAGCAGTTCTTC.

The V gene is TRBV4-3, the J gene TRBJ1-6; D ambiguous. V was clipped by 1 base and J by 7 bases, with 14 bases between them. The CDR3 totals 16 residues. Per the germline V gene, CDR1 is LGHNA and CDR2 is YSLEER. As DNA, the CDR3 is TGCGCCAGCAGCCAAGCTTTCCAATTGGGAAATTCACCCCTCCACTTT. Its protein product is CASSQAFQLGNSPLHF.

This clonotype turned up a few times. The V gene is TRBV20-1, the J gene TRBJ2-3; TRBD2 matches 14 bases. V lost 5 bases to trimming and J lost 5 bases; unmatched junction nucleotides: 12. The CDR3 consists of 17 residues. Germline-derived CDR1 and CDR2 are DFQATT and SNEGSKA (reference sequence). The CDR3 loop is CSAYLGLGLAGEDTQYF. The CDR3 DNA follows: TGCAGTGCTTATCTTGGCTTGGGACTAGCGGGGGAAGATACGCAGTATTTT.